Given below is one T cell receptor beta chain in context. What it binds is not known. The sample belongs to a study of CXCR3-negative and CXCR3-positive naive CD8 T cells. Findings and limits, study-wide: Naive subsets did not differ in surface CD5, and TRB CDR3 properties served to infer TCR strength.

The TRB cDNA libraries were prepared by 5' RACE with UMI labels. TCRdb reprocessed the 5' RACE reads, with one entry per CDR3 protein and no DNA. The table lists about 43,000 distinct CDR3 sequences, with roughly 10% in the top ten. The TCR sequence derives from a human donor in good health. Some clones in this sample may be carry-over from other donors' samples. Sequenced material: memory CD8+ T cells from blood.

Here the CDR3 reads CSAISSGGADRTDTQYF. The rearrangement joins TRBV20-1 to TRBJ2-3; the D gene TCRdb calls, TRBD2, cannot be checked with no DNA. Germline CDR1 reads DFQATT; CDR2 reads SNEGSKA (reference sequence). The CDR3 extends over 17 amino acids.